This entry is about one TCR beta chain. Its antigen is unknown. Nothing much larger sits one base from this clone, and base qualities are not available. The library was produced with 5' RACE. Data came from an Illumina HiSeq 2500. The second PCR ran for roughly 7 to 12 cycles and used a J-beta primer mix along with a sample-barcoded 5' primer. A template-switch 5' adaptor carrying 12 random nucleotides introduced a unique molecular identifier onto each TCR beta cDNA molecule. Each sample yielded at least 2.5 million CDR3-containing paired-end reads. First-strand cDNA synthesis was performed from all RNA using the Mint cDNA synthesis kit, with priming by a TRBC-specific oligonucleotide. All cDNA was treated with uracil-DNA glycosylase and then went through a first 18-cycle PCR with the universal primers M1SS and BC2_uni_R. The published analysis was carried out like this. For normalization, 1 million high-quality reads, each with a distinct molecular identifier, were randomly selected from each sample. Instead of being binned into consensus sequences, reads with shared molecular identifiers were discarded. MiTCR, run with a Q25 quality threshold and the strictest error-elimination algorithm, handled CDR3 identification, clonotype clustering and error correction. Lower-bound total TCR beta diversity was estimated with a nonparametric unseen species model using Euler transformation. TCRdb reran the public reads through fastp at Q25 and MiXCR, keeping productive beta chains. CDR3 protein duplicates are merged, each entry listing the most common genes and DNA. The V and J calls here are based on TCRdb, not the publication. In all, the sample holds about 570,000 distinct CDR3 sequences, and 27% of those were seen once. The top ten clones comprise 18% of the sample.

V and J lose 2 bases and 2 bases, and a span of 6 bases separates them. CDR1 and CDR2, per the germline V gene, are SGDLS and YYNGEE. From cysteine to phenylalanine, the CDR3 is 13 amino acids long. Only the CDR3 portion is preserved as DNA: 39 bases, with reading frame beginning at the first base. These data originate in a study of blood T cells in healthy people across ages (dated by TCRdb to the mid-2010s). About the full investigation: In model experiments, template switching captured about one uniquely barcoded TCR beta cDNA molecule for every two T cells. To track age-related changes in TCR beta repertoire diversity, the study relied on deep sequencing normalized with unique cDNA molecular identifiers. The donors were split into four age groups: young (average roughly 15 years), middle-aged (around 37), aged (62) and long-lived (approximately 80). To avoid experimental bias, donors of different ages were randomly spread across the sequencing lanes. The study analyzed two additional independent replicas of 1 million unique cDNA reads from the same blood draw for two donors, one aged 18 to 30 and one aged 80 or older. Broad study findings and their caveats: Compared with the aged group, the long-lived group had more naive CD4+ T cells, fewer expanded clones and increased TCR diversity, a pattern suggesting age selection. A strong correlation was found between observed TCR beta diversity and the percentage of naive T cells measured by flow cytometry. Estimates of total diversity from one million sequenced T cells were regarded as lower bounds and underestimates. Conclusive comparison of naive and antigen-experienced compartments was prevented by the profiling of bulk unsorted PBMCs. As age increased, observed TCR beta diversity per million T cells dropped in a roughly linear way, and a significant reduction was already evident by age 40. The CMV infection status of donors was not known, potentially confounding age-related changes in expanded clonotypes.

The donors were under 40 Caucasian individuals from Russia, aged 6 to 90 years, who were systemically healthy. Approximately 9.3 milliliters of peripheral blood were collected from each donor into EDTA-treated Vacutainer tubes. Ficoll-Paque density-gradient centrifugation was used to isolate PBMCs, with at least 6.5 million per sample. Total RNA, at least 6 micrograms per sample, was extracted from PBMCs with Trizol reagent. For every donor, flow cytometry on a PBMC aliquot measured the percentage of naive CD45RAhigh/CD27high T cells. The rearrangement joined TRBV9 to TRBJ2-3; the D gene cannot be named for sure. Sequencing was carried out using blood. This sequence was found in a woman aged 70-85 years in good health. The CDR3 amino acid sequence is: CASSVAVTDTQYF. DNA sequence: TGTGCCAGCAGCGTGGCTGTCACAGATACGCAGTATTTT.